This TCR beta chain appears in the sequencing data of a study of monozygotic twins with inflammatory bowel disease. Study conclusions and caveats: Diversity of TCRbeta measured by inverse Simpson was lower in IBD patients than in healthy co-twins.

Investigators pulled total RNA out of whole blood and did not sort T cells. Germline CDR1 SEHNR, CDR2 FQNEAQ (reference sequence). This CDR3 is 17 amino acids long. Making each TCR library took 3,500 to 4,500 ng of total RNA. Nested PCRs (16 and 9 cycles, two total) were applied to TCRalpha and TCRbeta cDNA. TCRdb re-analyzed the 5' RACE reads; it lists each CDR3 protein once, without DNA. The listing records some 150,000 distinct CDR3 sequences. Of note for this clonotype: The target antigen is unknown.

The chain carries TRBV7-9 and TRBJ1-2; the D call of TRBD1 rests on TCRdb alone, since no DNA is present to check it. What was sequenced was blood. The receptor was isolated from a human donor with ulcerative colitis or Crohn's disease, or a healthy co-twin of an affected twin (not recorded which). The CDR3 spells CASSLSGVTGLSYGYTF.